This T cell receptor (beta chain) appears in the sequencing data of a study of technical replicates of blood from several donors. Germline V gives CDR1 SGDLS, CDR2 YYNGEE. Losses at the gene ends were 3 bases for V and 0 bases for J; bases not matched to a gene: 4. This CDR3 contains 16 residues. Profiling relied on immunoSEQ multiplex PCR, and the TCRdb table lists in-frame clones only, not all of them. This sample has 45,000 to 60,000 clones, with roughly 84% found just once. The TCR comes from a human donor in good health. Some clones in this sample may be carry-over from other donors' samples. V usage is TRBV9 and J usage is TRBJ2-1; TRBD2 aligns across 9 bases. The sample was PBMCs. CDR3 coding DNA: TGTGCCAGCAGCGGGCTAGCGGGACCCTCCTACAATGAGCAGTTCTTC. Its translation is CASSGLAGPSYNEQFF. The full variable domain, rest sourced from reference TRBV9 and TRBJ2-1, is DSGVTQTPKHLITATGQRVTLRCSPRSGDLSVYWYQQSLDQGLQFLIQYYNGEERAKGNILERFSAQQFPDLHSELNLSSLELGDSALYFCASSGLAGPSYNEQFFGPGTRLTVL.